This TCR beta chain came from a study of tumor-infiltrating lymphocytes in primary liver carcinoma. From germline, CDR1 is SQVTM and CDR2 ANQGSEA. CDR3 length: 15 residues. This clonotype has only a few counts. Its specificity is not known. One end of the junction does not line up with germline, which may come from a read error. Findings and limits, study-wide: Tumor samples exhibited a significantly greater top-250-clone fraction than blood samples (p = 0.039).

From approximately 530 ng of total RNA, TCR beta-specific cDNA was reverse-transcribed using a constant-region primer. Slightly modified ARM-PCR served as the procedure for the TCR beta libraries. These libraries came from three rounds of nested multiplex PCR. A C-beta reverse primer was combined with TRBV1-TRBV30 forward primers in the first two PCR rounds, and each round had 10 cycles. TCRdb ran MiXCR on the multiplex PCR reads and lists one entry per CDR3 protein. Among about 20,000 distinct CDR3 sequences listed, roughly 80% were seen once. The tissue used was unsorted bulk material of about 19-30 mg. RNA and DNA were co-extracted from it with the AllPrep DNA/RNA mini kit.

The origin of this receptor is a woman between 25 and 40 years old with primary liver carcinoma and hepatitis B virus infection. Sequences were obtained from liver tumor tissue from sampling region 4. Subset described: tumor region T4, right-lateral pole. The chain carries TRBV29-1 and TRBJ2-5; D is perhaps TRBD1 or TRBD2 (5 bases each). This chain's CDR3 is CSVETGRGVKETQYF. As DNA, the CDR3 is TGCAGCGTTGAAACCGGAAGGGGAGTGAAGGAGACCCAATACTTT.